This T cell receptor (beta chain) appears in the sequencing data of a study of T cell responses to AZD1222 COVID-19 vaccine. Regarding the study as a whole: Recipients of two AZD1222 doses showed rising Spike-specific TCR breadth and depth.

To note about this clone: Its matching antigen is unknown.

TCRdb's copy holds only in-frame clones and misses some; the assay was immunoSEQ multiplex PCR. There are over 100,000 clones in the sample; approximately 90% occur only once, and around 7.5% lies in the top ten. Per the germline V gene, CDR1 is LNHDA and CDR2 is SQIVND (reference sequence). CDR3 length: 13 amino acids. Trimming took 3 bases from V and 8 from J, leaving 13 bases between them. The V call is TRBV19, the J call TRBJ1-2, with D perhaps matching TRBD1 (6 bases). The clonotype comes from an adult in good health. This specimen was peripheral blood, taken on day 0 of AZD1222 vaccination. The CDR3 nucleotides are TGTGCCAGTAGTATCGGTCACAGGGACGGCTACACCTTC. Its translation is CASSIGHRDGYTF.